This TCR beta chain originates from a study of blood T cells in healthy people across ages. The germline V gene encodes CDR1 DFQATT and CDR2 SNEGSKA (reference sequence). V was pared by 6 bases and J by 7 bases, with 15 bases between. The CDR3 runs 13 residues. Sample-barcoded 5' priming and a J-beta primer mix drove a second PCR of roughly 7 to 11 cycles. TCRdb ran MiXCR on the 5' RACE reads and lists one entry per CDR3 protein. Among some 700,000 distinct CDR3 sequences listed, roughly two fifths were seen once. This clonotype showed up just a few times. Its cognate antigen is unknown. General observations from the study: When one million T cells were used, diversity estimates were thought to be underestimates. Since the PBMCs were unsorted, naive and antigen-experienced cells could not be conclusively compared.

The material sequenced was blood. This receptor was identified in a woman aged 55 to 70 in good health. This sequence joins TRBV20-1 and TRBJ1-4, with D possibly TRBD1 on 5 matching bases. The CDR3 is CSAEGLGGEKLFF. The CDR3 DNA sequence: TGCAGTGCCGAGGGGCTCGGCGGTGAAAAACTGTTTTTT.